The 5 T cell receptor beta chains below come from one sample, sequenced in a study of human T cells and chemical hapten exposure. Time point of the sample: pre-sensitization, week 0. Regarding treatment: therapeutic diphenylcyclopropenone sensitization with weekly scalp DPC. TCRdb processed the RACE reads anew with MiXCR; each CDR3 protein has one entry. The repertoire holds under 400,000 distinct CDR3 sequences, with 5.1% as singletons. This specimen was whole blood, taken in connection with sensitization to the hapten diphenylcyclopropenone (DPC). The receptors come from a woman aged 45-60 years with alopecia areata. Some clones in this sample may be carry-over from other donors' samples.

This clonotype has a handful of counts. This rearrangement joins TRBV7-9 to TRBJ1-2; D gene ambiguous. The CDR3 covers 13 residues. From germline, CDR1 is SEHNR and CDR2 FQNEAQ (reference sequence). Deletions cut 5 bases from V and 7 bases from J, with 14 bases between. In nucleotides, the CDR3 is TGTGCCAGCAGCCCTTCTGAGGAGCTTGGCTACACCTTC. This codes for CASSPSEELGYTF.

There are a few counts of this clonotype. This sequence joins TRBV12-3 or TRBV12-4 and TRBJ1-5; D is ambiguous. Trimming left V 6 bases short and J 7 bases short, with 19 bases between. This CDR3 contains 15 residues. CDR3 sequence (DNA): TGTGCCAGCAGCTTATCGGTCCGATCCGGGCAGCCCCAGCATTTT. Protein: CASSLSVRSGQPQHF.

In this sample, this clonotype turned up a few times. The V call is TRBV29-1, the J call TRBJ1-1; D unclear. Trimming pared 8 bases from V and 0 bases from J, leaving 16 bases between. This CDR3 has 14 residues. Germline values: CDR1 SQVTM, CDR2 ANQGSEA. The CDR3, as DNA: TGCAGCTTCAGCCCCCCGACGGTGAACACTGAAGCTTTCTTT. It is translated as CSFSPPTVNTEAFF.

This clonotype was detected ten times or more. The rearrangement joins TRBV12-3 or TRBV12-4 to TRBJ1-2, with 7 bases aligning to TRBD1. Trimming removed 0 bases from V and 8 bases from J; junction bases left unmatched: 6. The CDR3 runs to 14 residues. CDR3 residues: CASSLAPTGIGYTF. CDR3 nucleotides: TGTGCCAGCAGTTTAGCTCCGACAGGGATCGGCTACACCTTC.

The sample holds many counts of this clonotype. This chain links TRBV27 with TRBJ2-1; no clear D. Looked up from germline, CDR1 is MNHEY and CDR2 is SMNVEV (reference sequence). With 6 bases removed from V and 8 bases from J, the gap between germline ends came to 8 bases. The CDR3 contains 11 residues. The CDR3 sequence is CASRLGDEQFF. CDR3 in DNA: TGTGCCAGCAGATTGGGTGATGAGCAGTTCTTC.